Below, one T cell receptor beta chain is given with its context. This specimen belongs to a study of shared clonotypes between healthy human individuals. Naive CD45RA+ and memory CD45RA-negative subsets were split from CD4+ cells. Assay: immunoSEQ multiplex PCR; the TCRdb copy retains only in-frame clones and omits some. The profile shows about 2.4 million clones, roughly 92% of them singletons. The sequence derives from a young man in good health. The sample taken for sequencing was naive CD4+ T cells sorted from blood. Subset given: CD45RA+ positively selected.

The CDR3 protein is CASSALIAPNEKLFF. The CDR3, as DNA: TGTGCCAGCAGTGCGTTAATCGCTCCTAATGAAAAACTGTTTTTT. V and J are TRBV27 and TRBJ1-4, with no clear D. Germline-derived CDR1 and CDR2 are MNHEY and SMNVEV (reference sequence). The CDR3 contains 15 residues. Deletions cut 5 bases from V and 3 bases from J, with 13 bases between.